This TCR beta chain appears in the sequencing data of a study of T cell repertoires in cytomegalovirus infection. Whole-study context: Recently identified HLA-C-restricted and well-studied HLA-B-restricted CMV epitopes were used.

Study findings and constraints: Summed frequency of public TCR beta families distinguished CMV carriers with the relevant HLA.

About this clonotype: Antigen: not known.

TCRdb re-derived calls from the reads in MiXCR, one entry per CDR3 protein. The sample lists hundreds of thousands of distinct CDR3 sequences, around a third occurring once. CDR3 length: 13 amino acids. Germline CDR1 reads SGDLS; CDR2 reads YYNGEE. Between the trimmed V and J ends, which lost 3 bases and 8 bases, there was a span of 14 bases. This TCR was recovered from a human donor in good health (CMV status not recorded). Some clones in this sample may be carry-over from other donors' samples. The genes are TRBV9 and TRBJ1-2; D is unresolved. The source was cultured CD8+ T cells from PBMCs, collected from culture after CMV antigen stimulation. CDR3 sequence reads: CASSAPRDRGYTF. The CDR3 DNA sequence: TGTGCCAGCAGCGCGCCCCGGGATCGCGGCTACACCTTC.